This TCR beta chain was obtained from a study of blood T cell repertoires in COVID-19. This CDR3 is built from 13 residues. With 4 bases removed from V and 1 base from J, the gap between germline ends came to 8 bases. In the original analysis: Amplification with reference gene primers provided the estimates of nucleated cell counts. Libraries were prepared by immunoSEQ multiplex PCR; TCRdb keeps only in-frame clonotypes and omits some of them. The V and J calls and clone size are taken from that table; D and trimming were inferred from the DNA. The data show 120,000 to 150,000 clones, around 84% seen once.

This TCR came from a human donor in a cohort sampled during active COVID-19. The rearrangement joins TRBV12-3 or TRBV12-4 to TRBJ2-7; D call uncertain. The sample was peripheral blood. This CDR3 is CASSYGGSYEQYF. In DNA form, the CDR3 reads TGTGCCAGCAGTTACGGCGGTTCCTACGAGCAGTACTTC.